This is a list of T cell receptor beta chains from one sample in a study of memory CD4+ T cells and cytomegalovirus serostatus. The repertoire was sequenced with immunoSEQ multiplex PCR; TCRdb's copy has only in-frame clones and lacks some. This table holds more than 45,000 clones, about 81% found once. The sequenced sample was memory CD4+ T cells from blood. These receptors all stem from an adult in good health and CMV-seronegative. CDR3s include the opening cysteine and the closing phenylalanine or tryptophan. A D gene is named only where the DNA matches it firmly.

TRBV11-3 . CASRGAPGELFF
TRBV5-4 . CASSLQSEKLFF
TRBV9 . CASSQSLQTSGNTIYF
TRBV30 TRBD1 CAWSGTGSVSNQPQHF
TRBV19 . CASSPLFMANTEAFF
TRBV6-1 TRBD2 CASHLAGGTDTQYF
TRBV6-5 . CASRVRQDQPQHF
TRBV19 TRBD2 CASSLVYAGAYEQYF
TRBV5-6 TRBD1 CASSLGYDRGRYSPLHF
TRBV28 . CASSLHPRRDPPSYTF
TRBV14 TRBD1 CASSGDRGSYGYTF
TRBV30 . CAWSARQDYEKLFF
TRBV2 TRBD1 CASLDRATEAFF
TRBV28 . CASSSAVGGIRSYGYTF
TRBV11-3 TRBD1 CASSSLVFGTGSHNEQFF
TRBV5-4 . CASSLGGGAGYGYTF
TRBV11-3 . CASSFTNTEAFF
TRBV7-2 . CASSLAKGPGPLEAFF
TRBV30 TRBD2 CAWTGLAVNTGELFF
TRBV30 . CAWSDDGLLLNQPQHF
TRBV6-5 . CASSTQGSNQPQHF
TRBV27 . CASTRIGTYNEQFF
TRBV5-4 . CASSPSGGPGYGYTF
TRBV7-2 . CASSPSSLAAYGYTF
TRBV14 . CASSLQSGIGELFF
TRBV2 . CASSEGGGYGYTF
TRBV18 TRBD1 CASSPTRTGGSQPQHF
TRBV7-2 TRBD1 CASTVGQGSYEQYF
TRBV27 TRBD2 CASSPTSGKNEQYF
TRBV7-7 . CASSPAAGLSYNEQFF
TRBV7-9 TRBD2 CASRRTSGRRTGELFF
TRBV4-1 . CASSQAGLGSNQPQHF
TRBV6-1 TRBD1 CASNAGTGGGYGYTF
TRBV19 . CASSINSRSGANVLTF
TRBV6-6 . CASSRDTRANQPQHF
TRBV29-1 TRBD1 CSVRTGGEKLFF
TRBV25-1 TRBD1 CASKGQYYGYTF
TRBV5-6 . CASSTLGSPLHF
TRBV29-1 TRBD2 CSGTSGSPEQFF
TRBV19 TRBD1 CASTTTGGLEQYF
TRBV9 TRBD1 CASSSPSQGKAGNTEAFF
TRBV7-5 . CASSLGQNNEKLFF
TRBV4-1 . CASSQRGLNEGNTIYF
TRBV7-2 . CASSPGRGGAYTQYF
TRBV11-3 . CASSLNRPQGTQYF
TRBV7-2 . CASSLTLRTTLGNTIYF
TRBV5-4 . CASSLETIPYGYTF